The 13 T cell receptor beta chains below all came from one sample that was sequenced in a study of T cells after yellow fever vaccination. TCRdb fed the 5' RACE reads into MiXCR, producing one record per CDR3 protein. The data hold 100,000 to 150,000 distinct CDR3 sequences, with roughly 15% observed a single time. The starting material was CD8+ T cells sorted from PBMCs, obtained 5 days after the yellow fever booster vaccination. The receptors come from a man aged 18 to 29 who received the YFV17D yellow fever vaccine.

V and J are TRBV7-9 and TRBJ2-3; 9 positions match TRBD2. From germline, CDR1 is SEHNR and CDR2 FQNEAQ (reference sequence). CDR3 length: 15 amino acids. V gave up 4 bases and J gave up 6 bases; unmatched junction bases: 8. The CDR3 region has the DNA TGTGCCAGCAGCTCGGCGGGGGGGCTTTTTGATACGCAGTATTTT. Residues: CASSSAGGLFDTQYF.

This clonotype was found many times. CDR3 residues: CASSSGGPTDTQYF. CDR3 nucleotide sequence: TGTGCCAGCAGTTCGGGGGGGCCCACAGATACGCAGTATTTT. The chain links TRBV12-3 or TRBV12-4 to TRBJ2-3, with 8 bases that match TRBD2. Germline trimming cut 4 bases from V and 2 bases from J; bases unmatched to any gene: 2. This CDR3 is built from 14 residues.

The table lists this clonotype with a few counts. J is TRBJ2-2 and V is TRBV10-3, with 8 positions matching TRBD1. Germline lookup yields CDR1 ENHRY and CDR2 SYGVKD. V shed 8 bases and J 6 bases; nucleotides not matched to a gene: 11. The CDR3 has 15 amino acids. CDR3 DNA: TGTGCCATCTGGACCGACAGGGGTCGATCCGGGGAGCTGTTTTTT. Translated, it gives CAIWTDRGRSGELFF.

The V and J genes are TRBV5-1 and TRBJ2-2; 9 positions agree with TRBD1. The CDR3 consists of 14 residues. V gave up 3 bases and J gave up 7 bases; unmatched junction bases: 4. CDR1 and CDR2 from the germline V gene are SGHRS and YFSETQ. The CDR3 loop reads CASSSGTGHGELFF. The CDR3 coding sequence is TGCGCCAGCAGCTCCGGGACAGGGCACGGGGAGCTGTTTTTT.

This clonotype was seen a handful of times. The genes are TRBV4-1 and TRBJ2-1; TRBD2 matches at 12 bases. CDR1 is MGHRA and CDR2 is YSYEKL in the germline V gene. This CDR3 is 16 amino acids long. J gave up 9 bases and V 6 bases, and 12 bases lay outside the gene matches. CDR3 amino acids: CASRDPSGGGGGEQFF. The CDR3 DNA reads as TGCGCCAGCAGGGACCCTAGCGGGGGGGGTGGTGGTGAGCAGTTCTTC.

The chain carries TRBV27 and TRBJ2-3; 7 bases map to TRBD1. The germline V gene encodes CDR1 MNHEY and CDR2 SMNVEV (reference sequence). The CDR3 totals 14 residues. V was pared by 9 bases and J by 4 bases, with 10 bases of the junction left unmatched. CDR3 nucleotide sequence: TGTGCCAGTAAGACAGGGTCTGTTGCAGATACGCAGTATTTT. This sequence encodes CASKTGSVADTQYF.

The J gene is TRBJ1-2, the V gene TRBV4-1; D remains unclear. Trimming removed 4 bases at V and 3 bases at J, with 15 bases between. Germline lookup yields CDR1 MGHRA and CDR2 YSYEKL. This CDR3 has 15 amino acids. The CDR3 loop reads CASSPQERAYYGYTF. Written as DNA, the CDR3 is TGCGCCAGCAGCCCCCAGGAGAGGGCGTACTATGGCTACACCTTC.

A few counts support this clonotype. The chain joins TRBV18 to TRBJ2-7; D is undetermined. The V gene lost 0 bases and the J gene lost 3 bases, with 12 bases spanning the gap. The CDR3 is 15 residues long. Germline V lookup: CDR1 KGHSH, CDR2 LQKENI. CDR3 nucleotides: TGTGCCAGCTCACCACCAACTGGATCGTTCTACGAGCAGTACTTC. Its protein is CASSPPTGSFYEQYF.

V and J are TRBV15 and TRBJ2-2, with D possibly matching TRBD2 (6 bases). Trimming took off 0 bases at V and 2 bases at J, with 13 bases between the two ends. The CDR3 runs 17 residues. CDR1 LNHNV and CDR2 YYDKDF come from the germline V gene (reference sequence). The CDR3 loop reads CATSRESTRFNTGELFF. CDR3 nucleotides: TGTGCCACCAGCAGAGAATCGACTAGGTTCAACACCGGGGAGCTGTTTTTT.

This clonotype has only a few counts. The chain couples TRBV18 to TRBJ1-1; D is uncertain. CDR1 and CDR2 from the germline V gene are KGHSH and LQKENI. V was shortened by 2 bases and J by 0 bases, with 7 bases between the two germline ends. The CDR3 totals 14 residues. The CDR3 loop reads CASSPMGLNTEAFF. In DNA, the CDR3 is TGTGCCAGCTCACCAATGGGTTTGAACACTGAAGCTTTCTTT.

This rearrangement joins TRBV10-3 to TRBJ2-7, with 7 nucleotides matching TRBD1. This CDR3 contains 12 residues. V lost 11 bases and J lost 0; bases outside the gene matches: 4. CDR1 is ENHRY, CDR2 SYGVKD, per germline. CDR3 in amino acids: CALGDSSYEQYF. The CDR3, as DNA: TGTGCCCTCGGGGACAGCTCCTACGAGCAGTACTTC.

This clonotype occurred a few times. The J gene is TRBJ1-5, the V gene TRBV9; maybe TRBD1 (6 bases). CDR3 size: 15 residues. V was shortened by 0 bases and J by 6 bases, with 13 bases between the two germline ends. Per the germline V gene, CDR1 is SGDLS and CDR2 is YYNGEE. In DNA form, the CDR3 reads TGTGCCAGCAGCGTAGGGGGGGGGCCAAGTCAGCCCCAGCATTTT. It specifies CASSVGGGPSQPQHF.

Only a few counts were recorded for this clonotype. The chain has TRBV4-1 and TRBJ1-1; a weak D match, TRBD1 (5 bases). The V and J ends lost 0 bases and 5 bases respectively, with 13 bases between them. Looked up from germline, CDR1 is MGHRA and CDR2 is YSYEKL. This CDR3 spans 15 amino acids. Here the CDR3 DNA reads TGCGCCAGCAGCCAAGACCAGGGTCTAGGTACTGAAGCTTTCTTT. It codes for CASSQDQGLGTEAFF.